This T cell receptor beta chain was observed in a study of cytomegalovirus exposure and HLA in healthy donors. Study results and caveats: TCR beta chains associated with HLA were, in a later analysis, more clonally expanded than equally common others. Specificity for CMV antigens was confirmed in vitro for three of the CMV-associated chains. Another analysis was done later, and it associated around 17,000 TCR beta sequences with HLA alleles at 0.05 false discovery rate.

The PCR employed 60 Vbeta primers together with 13 Jbeta primers. TCRdb keeps only in-frame clones here, not all; method: immunoSEQ multiplex PCR. The table includes 150,000 to 200,000 clones, about 79% detected once. The CDR3 loop spans 16 amino acids. Germline V gene lookup returns CDR1 KGHSH and CDR2 LQKENI. V lost 2 bases to trimming and J lost 0 bases; unmatched junction nucleotides: 3. Regarding this clone: The antigen remains undetermined.

The rearrangement uses TRBV18 and TRBJ1-3; 8 bases fit TRBD1. Sequenced material: PBMCs. This receptor was taken from a woman between 45 and 60 years old in good health and CMV-seronegative. In DNA, the CDR3 is TGTGCCAGCTCACCAGACAGGGGCCGCTCTGGAAACACCATATATTTT. The encoded protein is CASSPDRGRSGNTIYF.